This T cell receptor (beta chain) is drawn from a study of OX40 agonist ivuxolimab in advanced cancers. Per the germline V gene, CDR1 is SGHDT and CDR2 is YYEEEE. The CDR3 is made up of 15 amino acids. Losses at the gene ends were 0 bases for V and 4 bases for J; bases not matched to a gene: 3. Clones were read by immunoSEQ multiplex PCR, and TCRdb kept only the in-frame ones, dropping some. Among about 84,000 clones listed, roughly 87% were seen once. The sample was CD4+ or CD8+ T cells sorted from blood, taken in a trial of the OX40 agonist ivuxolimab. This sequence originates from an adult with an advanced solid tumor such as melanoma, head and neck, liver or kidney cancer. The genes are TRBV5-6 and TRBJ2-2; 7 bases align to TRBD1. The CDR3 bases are TGTGCCAGCAGCTTGGGGGACAGAGCCACCGGGGAGCTGTTTTTT. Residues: CASSLGDRATGELFF.